The clone carrying this TCR beta chain is categorized as medium-sized. Its antigen is as yet unknown. RNA served as the template for amplifying TCR beta CDR3 regions. HTBI primers primed a first-round RT-PCR, and a second-round multiplex PCR followed. TCRdb ran MiXCR on the multiplex PCR reads and lists one entry per CDR3 protein. The table includes approximately 37,000 distinct CDR3 sequences, about 51% detected once. This CDR3 has 13 amino acids. The germline V gene encodes CDR1 LNHDA and CDR2 SQIVND (reference sequence). Trimming stripped 6 bases from V and 6 bases from J, with 14 bases between. Physicians reached a diagnosis by relying on clinical symptoms, serum thyroxine, TRAb, thyroid ultrasound and orbital computed tomography. This sample was included in a study of Graves' ophthalmopathy and Graves' hyperthyroidism. The study, taken as a whole, reports: Ophthalmopathy could be told apart from stable hyperthyroidism by a 13-signature model (approximately 91% sensitivity, roughly 81% specificity). Most thyroid-expanded clonotypes exceeding 0.001 frequency were also found in blood.

This clonotype was sampled from an adult man with Graves' ophthalmopathy. This chain links TRBV19 with TRBJ1-2, with a tentative D call TRBD1 (5 bases). The source material was peripheral blood. The CDR3 DNA reads TGTGCCAGTAGCAAAGAGGGGTTGGATGGCTACACCTTC. Translated, it gives CASSKEGLDGYTF. Full variable domain (outside the CDR3, taken from reference TRBV19 and TRBJ1-2): DGGITQSPKYLFRKEGQNVTLSCEQNLNHDAMYWYRQDPGQGLRLIYYSQIVNDFQKGDIAEGYSVSREKKESFPLTVTSAQKNPTAFYLCASSKEGLDGYTFGSGTRLTVV.